Sequencing of this T cell receptor beta chain was carried out in a study of tumor-infiltrating lymphocytes in primary liver carcinoma. About the study: Samples returned roughly 3.65 to 7.13 million productive TCRbeta reads each. Read depth did not differ significantly between tissue types.

Findings and caveats of the study: Relative to blood, tumors carried a significantly larger fraction of the repertoire in their top 250 clones (p = 0.039).

Starting material of about 450 ng total RNA yielded TCR beta cDNA via a constant-region primer. The TCR beta library was amplified through three nested multiplex PCR rounds in a modified ARM-PCR procedure. With TRBV1-TRBV30 forward primers and a C-beta reverse primer, the first two PCR rounds were run for roughly 10 cycles each. TCRdb redid the calling of the multiplex PCR reads with MiXCR, one entry per CDR3 protein. Of almost 200,000 distinct CDR3 sequences in the sample, around three fifths are singletons; the top ten hold around 7.1%. The CDR3 spans 14 residues. Germline CDR1 reads SGHAT; CDR2 reads FQNNGV. RNA was extracted from whole blood without cell sorting, alongside germline DNA. Details on this clonotype: The target antigen is unknown.

The chain is built from TRBV11-2 and TRBJ1-5, with 7 bases aligning to TRBD1. The sequencing sample was made of peripheral blood. The clonotype originates from a woman between 55 and 75 years old with primary liver carcinoma and hepatitis B virus infection. The CDR3, as DNA: TGTGTCGGCAGCTCCTTACAGGGGAATCAGCCCCAGCATTTT. This gives the protein CVGSSLQGNQPQHF.